The text below deals with one T cell receptor (beta chain). Its antigen is still unknown. Expressed TCRB transcripts got sequenced, as all isolated RNA was reverse transcribed. The method was immunoSEQ multiplex PCR; TCRdb's version includes in-frame clones alone and lacks a portion of them. The sample includes more than 95,000 clones, about 26% of them seen just once. Per germline, CDR1 KGHSH and CDR2 LQKENI. The CDR3 runs to 13 residues. Trimming took 4 bases from V and 4 from J; bases not matched to a gene: 3. The data originate from a study of beta chain features in type 1 diabetes. Study-level points and caveats: Moderate yet significant TCRB CDR3 shortening was seen in Type 1 diabetes patients in all four CD4+ subsets. Any role of HLA type in TCRB rearrangement remained unresolved here.

The receptor was isolated from a young woman with type 1 diabetes. The chain joins TRBV18 to TRBJ1-2; TRBD1 aligns across 7 bases. Sequencing was performed on central memory CD4+ T cells from blood. Here the CDR3 DNA reads TGTGCCAGCTCACTAGACAGGGTCTATGGCTACACCTTC. Translated, it gives CASSLDRVYGYTF.